The TCR beta chain described here comes from a study of response to subunit inactivated influenza vaccine. Whole-study results and caveats: It was suggested by the authors that few new T cells are recruited by each seasonal influenza vaccination.

This clonotype turned up a few times. Its antigen is as yet unknown. Using its own MiXCR run on the RT-PCR reads, TCRdb lists one record per CDR3 protein. The sample lists 500,000 or so distinct CDR3 sequences, 15% to 20% seen once, with less than 4% in the top ten. Germline values: CDR1 SGHTA, CDR2 FQGNSA. V was clipped by 2 bases and J by 7 bases, with 15 bases between them. This CDR3 has 14 amino acids. This receptor was identified in a man between 50 and 75 years old who received an inactivated influenza vaccine. The source material was CD4+ T cells sorted from PBMCs, sampled less than 30 months after vaccination. The chain has TRBV7-2 and TRBJ2-7; D remains unclear. Written as DNA, the CDR3 is TGTGCCAGCAGCTTATATGGAGAGAGTGGGGAGCAGTACTTC. Its protein is CASSLYGESGEQYF.